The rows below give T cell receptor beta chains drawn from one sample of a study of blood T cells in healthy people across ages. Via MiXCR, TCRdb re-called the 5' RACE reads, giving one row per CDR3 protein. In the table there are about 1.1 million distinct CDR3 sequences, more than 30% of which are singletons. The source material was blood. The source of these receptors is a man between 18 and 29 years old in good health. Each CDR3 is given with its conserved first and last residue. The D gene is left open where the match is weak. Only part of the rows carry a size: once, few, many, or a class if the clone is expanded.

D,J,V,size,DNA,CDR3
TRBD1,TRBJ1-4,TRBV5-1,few,TGCGCCAGCAGCTCAGGGGGCGAGGATGAAAAACTGTTTTTT,CASSSGGEDEKLFF
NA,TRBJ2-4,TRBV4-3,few,TGCGCCAGCAGCCAACCACCAGACAGAGAAGCCAAAAACATTCAGTACTTC,CASSQPPDREAKNIQYF
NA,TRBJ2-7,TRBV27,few,TGTGCCAGCAATCAGATCGGGGGAAGCTCCTACAATGAGCAGTACTTC,CASNQIGGSSYNEQYF
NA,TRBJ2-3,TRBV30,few,TGTGCCTGGAGCGCCGCCCCGGATACGCAGTATTTT,CAWSAAPDTQYF
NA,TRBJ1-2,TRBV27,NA,TGTGCCAGCAGTTCAATACAGGGCTCAACTAACTATGGCTACACCTTC,CASSSIQGSTNYGYTF
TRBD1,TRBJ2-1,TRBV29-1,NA,TGCAGCGTTGAGGCAGGGGGTAATTACGAGCAGTTCTTC,CSVEAGGNYEQFF
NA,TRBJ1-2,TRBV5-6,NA,TGTGCCGGAGGTTCGGGGGCAGGGGGCTACACCTTC,CAGGSGAGGYTF
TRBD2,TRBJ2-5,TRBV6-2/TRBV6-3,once,TGTGCCAGCAGTCGGACTAGCGGGGGGCGCACCAGATTTAATGAGCAGTACTTC,CASSRTSGGRTRFNEQYF
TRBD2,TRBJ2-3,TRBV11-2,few,TGTGCCAGCAGCACCCGGGGGGGCCTAACTAGCACAGATACGCAGTATTTT,CASSTRGGLTSTDTQYF
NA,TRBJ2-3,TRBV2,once,TGTGTCAGCAGTGAAGAGGCGATGATCGGGACATCCGTCACAGATACGCAGTATTTT,CVSSEEAMIGTSVTDTQYF
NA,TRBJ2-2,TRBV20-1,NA,TGCAGTGCTAGAGCGATACAGGGATCGAACACCGGGGAGCTGTTTTTT,CSARAIQGSNTGELFF
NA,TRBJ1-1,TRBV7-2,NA,TGTGCCAGCAGCAAGGTTGACGGGACGGCTATGAACACTGAAGCTTTCTTT,CASSKVDGTAMNTEAFF
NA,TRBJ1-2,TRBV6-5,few,TGTGCCAGCAGAACCCTCTATGGCTACACCTTC,CASRTLYGYTF
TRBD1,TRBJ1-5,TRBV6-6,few,TGTGCCAGCAGTTCCGCGACAGGGGCCGGCAATCAGCCCCAGCATTTT,CASSSATGAGNQPQHF
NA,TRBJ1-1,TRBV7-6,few,TGTGCCAGCAGCGTCCGGATGAACACTGAAGCTTTCTTT,CASSVRMNTEAFF
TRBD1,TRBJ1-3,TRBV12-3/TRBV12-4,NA,TGTGCCAGCAGTTTTAGGGGGCGTGGCTCTGGAAACACCATATATTTT,CASSFRGRGSGNTIYF
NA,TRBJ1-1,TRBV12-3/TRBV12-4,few,TGTGCCAGCAGTTTATTAAGATGGACGGTGAACACTGAAGCTTTCTTT,CASSLLRWTVNTEAFF
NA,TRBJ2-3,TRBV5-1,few,TGCGCCAGCAGCCGATTCAACAGGGACAGCACAGATACGCAGTATTTT,CASSRFNRDSTDTQYF
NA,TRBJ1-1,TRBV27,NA,TGTGCCAGCAGCTTATCGGCAGGAGGTCCTAACACTGAAGCTTTCTTT,CASSLSAGGPNTEAFF
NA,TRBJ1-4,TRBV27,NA,TGTGCCAGCAGTTTCGTGTCCTCTCGTAGTGAAAAACTGTTTTTT,CASSFVSSRSEKLFF
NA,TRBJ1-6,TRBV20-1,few,TGCAGTGCTCACAACGGACAGCATAATTCACCCCTCCACTTT,CSAHNGQHNSPLHF
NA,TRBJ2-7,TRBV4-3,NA,TGCGCCAGCAGCCAAGAGACCGCGAGCTCCTACGAGCAGTACTTC,CASSQETASSYEQYF
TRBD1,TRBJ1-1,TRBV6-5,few,TGTGCCAGCAGCCGCCCGGGACAGGCGGGCACTGAAGCTTTCTTT,CASSRPGQAGTEAFF
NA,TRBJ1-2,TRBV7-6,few,TGTGCCAGCAGCTTAGGTCGAAGGGATGGCTACACCTTC,CASSLGRRDGYTF
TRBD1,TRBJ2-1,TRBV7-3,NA,TGTGCCAGCAGCCTTCGACAGGGGGCTAGGAATGAGCAGTTCTTC,CASSLRQGARNEQFF
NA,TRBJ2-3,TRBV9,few,TGTGCCAGCAGCGAGATAGGGTCCCGGACAGATACGCAGTATTTT,CASSEIGSRTDTQYF
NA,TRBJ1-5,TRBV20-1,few,TGCAGTGCTATTGGGGGAGCCTCCAGTGGTCAGCCCCAGCATTTT,CSAIGGASSGQPQHF
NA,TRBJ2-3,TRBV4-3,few,TGCGCCAGCAGCCAAGCAGACCTACGGACAGATACGCAGTATTTT,CASSQADLRTDTQYF
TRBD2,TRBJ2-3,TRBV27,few,TGTGCCAGCGGGACAAGCGGGGGGATAACCGATACGCAGTATTTT,CASGTSGGITDTQYF
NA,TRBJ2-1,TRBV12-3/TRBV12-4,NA,TGTGCCAGCAGTCCCAGACAGACCCCCTACAATGAGCAGTTCTTC,CASSPRQTPYNEQFF
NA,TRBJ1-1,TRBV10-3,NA,TGTGCCATCGGTGGCACCGACACTGAAGCTTTCTTT,CAIGGTDTEAFF
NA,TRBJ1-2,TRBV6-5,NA,TGTGCCAGCCTAGACGAGATCGGCTACACCTTC,CASLDEIGYTF
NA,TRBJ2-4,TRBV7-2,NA,TGTGCCAGCAGCTCCCGACGGGAAAACATTCAGTACTTC,CASSSRRENIQYF
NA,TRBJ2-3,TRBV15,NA,TGTGCCACCAGCAGAGAATCCGGAAGCACAGATACGCAGTATTTT,CATSRESGSTDTQYF
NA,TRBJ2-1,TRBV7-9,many,TGTGCCAGCAGCTTAGAAGGGGTTATTATGAATGAGCAGTTCTTC,CASSLEGVIMNEQFF
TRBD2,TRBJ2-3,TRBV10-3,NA,TGTGCCATCAGTGATTACTCGAATAGCGGGGGCCCCCTCCTCGGGCCAGATACGCAGTATTTT,CAISDYSNSGGPLLGPDTQYF
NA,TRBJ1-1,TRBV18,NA,TGTGCCAGCTCACCGGTTCGGCAGGGGAACACTGAAGCTTTCTTT,CASSPVRQGNTEAFF
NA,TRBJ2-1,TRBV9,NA,TGTGCCAGCAGCGTCTCGACCCAAACCCCGGAGTTCTTC,CASSVSTQTPEFF
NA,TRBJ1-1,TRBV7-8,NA,TGTGCCAGCAGCTTAACGGGCACAGCTGAAGCTTTCTTT,CASSLTGTAEAFF
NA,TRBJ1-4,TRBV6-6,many,TGTGCCAGCAGTCGTAATGAAAAACTGTTTTTT,CASSRNEKLFF
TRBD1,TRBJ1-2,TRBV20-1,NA,TGCAGTGCTAGAAGGACAGGGTCGCATGGCTACACCTTC,CSARRTGSHGYTF
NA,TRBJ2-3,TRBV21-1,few,TGTGCCAGCAGCAAAGAAGACAGGGGGCCGACAGATACGCAGTATTTT,CASSKEDRGPTDTQYF
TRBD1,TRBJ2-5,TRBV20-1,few,TGCAGTGCTAACGAGGGACAGGGGGTAGAGACCCAGTACTTC,CSANEGQGVETQYF
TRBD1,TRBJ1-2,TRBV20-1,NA,TGCAGCAGTTCCGGGACAGGGGCGCCCGGCTACACCTTC,CSSSGTGAPGYTF
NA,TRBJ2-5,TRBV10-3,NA,TGTGCCATCAGTGAACGGTGGGAGACCCAGTACTTC,CAISERWETQYF